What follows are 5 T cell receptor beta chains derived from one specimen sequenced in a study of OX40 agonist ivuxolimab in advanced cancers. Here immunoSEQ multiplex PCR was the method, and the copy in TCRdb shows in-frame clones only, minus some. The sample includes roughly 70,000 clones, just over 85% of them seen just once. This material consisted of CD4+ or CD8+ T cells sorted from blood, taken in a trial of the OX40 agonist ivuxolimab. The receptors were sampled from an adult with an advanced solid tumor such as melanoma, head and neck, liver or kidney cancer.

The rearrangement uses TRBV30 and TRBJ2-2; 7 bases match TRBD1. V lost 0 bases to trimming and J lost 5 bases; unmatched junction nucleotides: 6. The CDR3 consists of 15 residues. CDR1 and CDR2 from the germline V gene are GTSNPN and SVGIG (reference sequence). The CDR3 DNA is TGTGCCTGGAGTGTAGGCAGGGGGTATACCGGGGAGCTGTTTTTT. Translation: CAWSVGRGYTGELFF.

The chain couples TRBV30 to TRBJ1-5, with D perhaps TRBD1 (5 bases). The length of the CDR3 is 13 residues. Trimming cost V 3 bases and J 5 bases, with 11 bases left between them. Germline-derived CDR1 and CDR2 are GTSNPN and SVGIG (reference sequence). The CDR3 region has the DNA TGTGCCTGGAGCTTGCGGGGCGATCAGCCCCAGCATTTT. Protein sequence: CAWSLRGDQPQHF.

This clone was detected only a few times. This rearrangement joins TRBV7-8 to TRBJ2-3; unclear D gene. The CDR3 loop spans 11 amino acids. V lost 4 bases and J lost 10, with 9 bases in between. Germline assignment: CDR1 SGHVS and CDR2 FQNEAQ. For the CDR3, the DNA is TGTGCCAGCAGCTCCCGGATCCCGCAGTATTTT. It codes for CASSSRIPQYF. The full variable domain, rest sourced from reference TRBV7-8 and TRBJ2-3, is GAGVSQSPRYKVAKRGQDVALRCDPISGHVSLFWYQQALGQGPEFLTYFQNEAQLDKSGLPSDRFFAERPEGSVSTLKIQRTQQEDSAVYLCASSSRIPQYFGPGTRLTVL.

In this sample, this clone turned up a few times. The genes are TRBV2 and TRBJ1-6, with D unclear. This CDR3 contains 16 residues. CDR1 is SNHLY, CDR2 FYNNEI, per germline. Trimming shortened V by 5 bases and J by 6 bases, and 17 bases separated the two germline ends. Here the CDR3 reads CASSPNSPYTNSPLHF. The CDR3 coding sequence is TGTGCCAGCAGTCCCAACAGCCCGTATACTAATTCACCCCTCCACTTT.

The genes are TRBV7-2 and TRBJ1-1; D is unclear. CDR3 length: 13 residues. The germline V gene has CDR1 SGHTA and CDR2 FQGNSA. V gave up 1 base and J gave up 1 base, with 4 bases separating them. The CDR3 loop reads CASSLGKNTEAFF. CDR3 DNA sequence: TGTGCCAGCAGCTTAGGGAAGAACACTGAAGCTTTCTTT. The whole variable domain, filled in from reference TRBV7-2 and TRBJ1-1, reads GAGVSQSPSNKVTEKGKDVELRCDPISGHTALYWYRQSLGQGLEFLIYFQGNSAPDKSGLPSDRFSAERTGGSVSTLTIQRTQQEDSAVYLCASSLGKNTEAFFGQGTRLTVV.